These T cell receptor beta chains were read from a single sample in a study of blood T cell repertoires in COVID-19. Assay used: immunoSEQ multiplex PCR; TCRdb lists only in-frame clones, some missing. The sample yields about 80,000 clones, about 91% seen once. The sample was peripheral blood. The receptors shown here come from a woman older than 75 with acute or convalescent COVID-19. Both conserved end residues are part of each CDR3.

V gene: TRBV18; CDR3 length: 14; CDR3 protein: CASADRANTGELFF
V gene: TRBV19; CDR3 length: 16; CDR3 protein: CASSIRTAGPVTEAFF
V gene: TRBV19; CDR3 length: 14; CDR3 protein: CASSQRQGNEKLFF
V gene: TRBV14; CDR3 length: 13; CDR3 protein: CASSLDRGTEAFF
V gene: TRBV18; CDR3 length: 17; CDR3 protein: CASSPVGQGARRTEAFF
V gene: TRBV12-3/TRBV12-4; CDR3 length: 13; CDR3 protein: CASSFGQDQDQYF
V gene: TRBV10-3; CDR3 length: 16; CDR3 protein: CAISARGGEESSPLHF
V gene: TRBV29-1; CDR3 length: 11; CDR3 protein: CSVGGDTEAFF
V gene: TRBV7-2; CDR3 length: 14; CDR3 protein: CASSLDRTNEKLFF
V gene: TRBV6-5; CDR3 length: 12; CDR3 protein: CASKRQGGEQYF
V gene: TRBV11-3; CDR3 length: 15; CDR3 protein: CASSDRAPGINEQFF
V gene: TRBV10-2; CDR3 length: 17; CDR3 protein: CASSESWSEYSNQPQHF
V gene: TRBV6-5; CDR3 length: 15; CDR3 protein: CASRLQGANTGELFF
V gene: TRBV3-1/TRBV3-2; CDR3 length: 16; CDR3 protein: CASSPPGQRGGNTIYF
V gene: TRBV5-1; CDR3 length: 15; CDR3 protein: CASSEGTGLNYGYTF
V gene: TRBV2; CDR3 length: 12; CDR3 protein: CASTRVAGEQYF
V gene: TRBV27; CDR3 length: 15; CDR3 protein: CATPIIGAGTDTQYF
V gene: TRBV30; CDR3 length: 13; CDR3 protein: CASTPAVDTEAFF
V gene: TRBV3-1/TRBV3-2; CDR3 length: 13; CDR3 protein: CASSQVTGDEQYF
V gene: TRBV5-4; CDR3 length: 16; CDR3 protein: CASSLGGGGSSYEQYF
V gene: TRBV6-5; CDR3 length: 15; CDR3 protein: CASTDGLAGRNEQFF
V gene: TRBV19; CDR3 length: 18; CDR3 protein: CASSPGGLAGVAQETQYF
V gene: TRBV18; CDR3 length: 13; CDR3 protein: CASSPDADYGYTF
V gene: TRBV30; CDR3 length: 12; CDR3 protein: CAWGTSGETQYF
V gene: TRBV5-1; CDR3 length: 15; CDR3 protein: CASSLSGATINEQFF
V gene: TRBV7-9; CDR3 length: 14; CDR3 protein: CASSYIAGSQTQYF
V gene: TRBV6-2/TRBV6-3; CDR3 length: 17; CDR3 protein: CASSRRTGREGNQPQHF
V gene: TRBV5-1; CDR3 length: 17; CDR3 protein: CASSLGDRAGGSDTQYF
V gene: TRBV15; CDR3 length: 15; CDR3 protein: CATSRSGQLSYEQYF
V gene: TRBV5-5; CDR3 length: 17; CDR3 protein: CASSFRDRGPYSYEQYF
V gene: TRBV6-1; CDR3 length: 17; CDR3 protein: CASSEGGRGRFIAEAFF
V gene: TRBV5-1; CDR3 length: 17; CDR3 protein: CASSPGTGGLKNYGYTF
V gene: TRBV19; CDR3 length: 19; CDR3 protein: CASSIDPLASLGIGGEQFF
V gene: TRBV7-6; CDR3 length: 18; CDR3 protein: CASSSGTSGPLSYNEQFF
V gene: TRBV5-1; CDR3 length: 14; CDR3 protein: CASSIQGEVTEAFF
V gene: TRBV5-6; CDR3 length: 16; CDR3 protein: CASSSGLKTGSYEQYF
V gene: TRBV5-5; CDR3 length: 16; CDR3 protein: CASSPGQGATNEKLFF
V gene: TRBV7-2; CDR3 length: 16; CDR3 protein: CASSSLGGPRVETQYF
V gene: TRBV2; CDR3 length: 18; CDR3 protein: CASSEDRGLAGTESEQFF
V gene: TRBV5-1; CDR3 length: 14; CDR3 protein: CASSLGGLGNTIYF
V gene: TRBV13; CDR3 length: 15; CDR3 protein: CASSVQGSGANVLTF
V gene: TRBV5-1; CDR3 length: 15; CDR3 protein: CASSLVGQRNEKLFF
V gene: TRBV30; CDR3 length: 13; CDR3 protein: CAWSQLANNEQFF
V gene: TRBV5-1; CDR3 length: 13; CDR3 protein: CASRLQGIGELFF
V gene: TRBV14; CDR3 length: 13; CDR3 protein: CASSQTEGTEAFF
V gene: TRBV19; CDR3 length: 15; CDR3 protein: CASSRGHSTYNEQFF
V gene: TRBV4-1; CDR3 length: 16; CDR3 protein: CASSQEDRGSADTQYF
V gene: TRBV9; CDR3 length: 14; CDR3 protein: CASSGTGGDSPLHF
V gene: TRBV2; CDR3 length: 15; CDR3 protein: CASRLAGGNTGELFF
V gene: TRBV5-1; CDR3 length: 16; CDR3 protein: CASSLGDRGSYNEQFF
V gene: TRBV6-5; CDR3 length: 15; CDR3 protein: CASSYSWDRQETQYF
V gene: TRBV3-1/TRBV3-2; CDR3 length: 14; CDR3 protein: CASSHRDRASGYTF
V gene: TRBV9; CDR3 length: 18; CDR3 protein: CASSPVQAHQGSMDEQFF